This T cell receptor beta chain was observed in a study of blood T cell repertoires in COVID-19. Study as a whole: T cells, B-cell-depleted T cells, or PBMCs provided the cDNA or gDNA that served as material.

Clones were sequenced by immunoSEQ multiplex PCR, and TCRdb holds only the in-frame ones, with some missing. The table includes fewer than 500,000 clones, around 90% detected once. Germline loops: CDR1 MNHEY, CDR2 SVGAGI. V lost 5 bases and J 4 bases, leaving 9 bases between the germline ends. The CDR3 sequence is 13 residues long. Donors in Cohort 3 who had recovered were those with two negative PCRs, healthcare professional clearance, or resolution of their symptoms. Sequenced material: PBMCs or T cells enriched from blood (not recorded which). The rearrangement uses TRBV6-5 and TRBJ2-1; D might be TRBD1 (6 bases). This TCR was recovered from a woman under 30 who had recovered from COVID-19. The CDR3 reads CASSPDRYNEQFF. DNA of the CDR3: TGTGCCAGCAGTCCTGACAGGTACAATGAGCAGTTCTTC.